The clone carrying this T cell receptor (beta chain) has just a few counts. What it recognizes is unknown. The data were taken from a study of early T cells in non-severe SARS-CoV-2 infection. Study information: Unsorted whole-blood RNA was sequenced in bulk, leaving chains unpaired. Whole-study results and caveats: The VDJdb matching leaned toward anti-spike CD8 responses and overlooked private and CD4 specificities.

The TCR library protocol was used to attach unique molecular identifiers. These identifiers were attached to individual cDNA molecules. MiXCR, run by TCRdb on the 5' RACE reads, gives a single entry per CDR3 protein. In the table there are approximately 100,000 distinct CDR3 sequences, about 15% of which are singletons. Sample: whole blood. The clonotype originates from an adult who was a healthcare worker with PCR-confirmed SARS-CoV-2 infection or an uninfected control (not recorded which).

The CDR3 protein is CASRPGLPYQETQYF. Written as DNA, the CDR3 is TGTGCCAGCAGACCGGGACTACCCTACCAAGAGACCCAGTACTTC. The chain employs TRBV6-2 or TRBV6-3 and TRBJ2-5; 7 nucleotides line up with TRBD2. V was pared by 6 bases and J by 0 bases, with 7 bases of the junction left unmatched. The CDR3 spans 15 residues. From germline, CDR1 is MNHEY and CDR2 SVGEGT.